These 21 T cell receptor beta chains originate from one sample sequenced in a study of identical twins. One entry per CDR3 protein, called by TCRdb with MiXCR from the 5' RACE reads. The sample consists of around 250,000 distinct CDR3 sequences, 5.5% to 7.5% of them appearing once. This sample was also put to use in a study of T cells expressing NK-cell markers.

The sample consisted of CD8+ T cells sorted from blood. Receptors originate from a woman younger than 35 in good health.

The chain links TRBV20-1 to TRBJ2-7; tentative D call: TRBD1 (6 bases). The CDR3 sequence is 13 residues long. Trimming left V 4 bases short and J 0 bases short, with 10 bases between. CDR1 DFQATT and CDR2 SNEGSKA come from the germline V gene (reference sequence). In DNA, the CDR3 is TGCAGTGCTACCCAGGACAGCTCCTACGAGCAGTACTTC. Encoded protein: CSATQDSSYEQYF.

This chain joins TRBV4-3 and TRBJ2-1, with D tentatively TRBD1 or TRBD2 (5 bases each). CDR1 is LGHNA and CDR2 is YSLEER in the germline V gene. V was shortened by 0 bases and J by 9 bases, with 9 bases between the two germline ends. There are 13 residues in the CDR3. The CDR3 sequence is CASSQDEGSEQFF. DNA of the CDR3: TGCGCCAGCAGCCAAGATGAGGGGAGTGAGCAGTTCTTC.

The V gene is TRBV19, the J gene TRBJ2-7; tentatively, D is TRBD1 (5 bases). The ends were cut back, 6 bases at V and 0 bases at J, with 15 bases in the middle. The CDR3 covers 15 residues. From germline, CDR1 is LNHDA and CDR2 SQIVND (reference sequence). The CDR3 protein is CASSPGNPSSYEQYF. CDR3 coding DNA: TGTGCCAGTAGCCCAGGGAACCCCAGCTCCTACGAGCAGTACTTC.

A few counts support this clonotype. This chain connects TRBV9 to TRBJ2-1, with no clear D. The CDR3 is made up of 11 amino acids. The germline V gene encodes CDR1 SGDLS and CDR2 YYNGEE. V lost 0 bases and J 8 bases, leaving 3 bases between the germline ends. Written as DNA, the CDR3 is TGTGCCAGCAGCGTAGCACATGAGCAGTTCTTC. This translates into CASSVAHEQFF.

This clonotype was recorded many times. The V call is TRBV7-2, the J call TRBJ2-7; D uncertain. Trimming took off 4 bases at V and 1 base at J, with 8 bases between the two ends. This CDR3 is built from 13 residues. In germline, CDR1 is SGHTA, CDR2 FQGNSA. Here the CDR3 reads CASSSTVSYEQYF. The CDR3 DNA reads as TGTGCCAGCAGCTCGACGGTATCCTACGAGCAGTACTTC.

This clonotype came up a few times. The chain recombines TRBV7-9 with TRBJ1-1; D gene ambiguous. The CDR3 loop spans 15 amino acids. Per the germline V gene, CDR1 is SEHNR and CDR2 is FQNEAQ (reference sequence). Trimming took off 5 bases at V and 1 base at J, with 14 bases between the two ends. CDR3 sequence: CASSPPLEENTEAFF. CDR3 in DNA: TGTGCCAGCAGCCCGCCCCTAGAGGAGAACACTGAAGCTTTCTTT.

Only a few counts were recorded for this clonotype. The chain is built from TRBV6-5 and TRBJ2-7; unclear D gene. Per germline, CDR1 MNHEY and CDR2 SVGAGI. V lost 2 bases and J lost 5, with 10 bases in between. The CDR3 contains 13 residues. CDR3 coding DNA: TGTGCCAGCAGTTACGTGGGATTTGACGAGCAGTACTTC. Protein: CASSYVGFDEQYF.

This clonotype was counted only a few times. V gene TRBV20-1 combines with J gene TRBJ2-2; D unclear. Trimming left V 3 bases short and J 5 bases short, with 10 bases between. The CDR3 extends over 13 amino acids. Germline V gene lookup returns CDR1 DFQATT and CDR2 SNEGSKA (reference sequence). The CDR3 nucleotides read TGCAGTGCTAGCCCTCCGGGTACCGGGGAGCTGTTTTTT. Translating it yields CSASPPGTGELFF.

This clonotype has only a few counts. The chain uses TRBV7-6 and TRBJ1-4; possible D gene TRBD1, 5 bases. Germline CDR1 reads SGHVS; CDR2 reads FNYEAQ. Deletions cut 5 bases from V and 11 bases from J, with 12 bases between. The CDR3 runs to 12 residues. The CDR3: CASSQPAGKLFF. CDR3 nucleotides: TGTGCCAGCAGCCAGCCGGCAGGGAAACTGTTTTTT.

Many counts were recorded for this clonotype. This chain's CDR3 is CASSLAGDSPLHF. In DNA form, the CDR3 reads TGTGCCAGCAGCCTGGCAGGAGATTCACCCCTCCACTTT. This chain uses TRBV12-3 or TRBV12-4 with TRBJ1-6; the D is unclear. The CDR3 is 13 residues long. Trimming shortened V by 6 bases and J by 8 bases, and 11 bases separated the two germline ends.

As to this clonotype: At one boundary the junction diverges from the germline segment, which might be a read error. The rearrangement links TRBV4-1 to TRBJ1-2; 7 bases map to TRBD1. The CDR3 runs to 15 residues. Germline V gene lookup returns CDR1 MGHRA and CDR2 YSYEKL. The chain's CDR3 is CASRQEGAGNYGYTF. CDR3 nucleotide sequence: TGCGCCAGCAGACAAGAGGGGGCGGGGAACTATGGCTACACCTTC.

This clonotype was seen ten or more times. The chain is built from TRBV7-9 and TRBJ2-1, with 7 positions matching TRBD2. The CDR3 has 15 residues. CDR1 is SEHNR, CDR2 FQNEAQ, per germline (reference sequence). Losses at the gene ends were 5 bases for V and 8 bases for J; bases not matched to a gene: 12. CDR3 in amino acids: CASSLSGSTRDEQFF. CDR3 nucleotides: TGTGCCAGCAGCCTTAGCGGGTCGACCCGCGATGAGCAGTTCTTC.

A few counts support this clonotype. This chain links TRBV7-3 with TRBJ1-1; maybe TRBD1 (6 bases). V lost 5 bases, J lost 5 bases, and 15 bases lay in between. CDR3 length equals 14 residues. Germline V gives CDR1 SGHTA, CDR2 FQGTGA. This chain's CDR3 is CASSPGGVGTEAFF. Written as DNA, the CDR3 is TGTGCCAGCAGCCCTGGGGGCGTAGGGACTGAAGCTTTCTTT. The full variable domain, its missing parts supplied by reference TRBV7-3 and TRBJ1-1, is GAGVSQTPSNKVTEKGKYVELRCDPISGHTALYWYRQSLGQGPEFLIYFQGTGAADDSGLPNDRFFAVRPEGSVSTLKIQRTERGDSAVYLCASSPGGVGTEAFFGQGTRLTVV.

The genes are TRBV5-6 and TRBJ1-4, with D perhaps matching TRBD1 (6 bases). CDR3 size: 17 residues. V was cut by 5 bases and J by 3 bases, with 20 bases left in between. CDR1 and CDR2 from the germline V gene are SGHDT and YYEEEE. CDR3 coding DNA: TGTGCCAGCAGTCGCCTGTTCGAAGGGGGATCTAATGAAAAACTGTTTTTT. Translated: CASSRLFEGGSNEKLFF.

J is TRBJ1-2 and V is TRBV2, with a possible D match to TRBD1 (5 bases). Germline values: CDR1 SNHLY, CDR2 FYNNEI. With 8 bases removed from V and 2 bases from J, the gap between germline ends came to 6 bases. The CDR3 covers 11 residues. CDR3: CASRDNYGYTF. The DNA of the CDR3 is TGTGCCAGCCGGGACAACTATGGCTACACCTTC.

This clonotype was detected ten times or more. V gene TRBV12-3 or TRBV12-4 combines with J gene TRBJ2-3; D gene uncertain. V dropped 5 bases and J dropped 5 bases, with 2 bases sitting between them. This CDR3 has 10 residues. The CDR3 coding sequence is TGTGCCAGCAGTGTAGATACGCAGTATTTT. Translating gives CASSVDTQYF.

The table lists this clonotype with many counts. The CDR3 here is CASSLGAGLRKTQYF. The CDR3 region has the DNA TGTGCCAGCAGCTTGGGAGCGGGCTTGCGGAAGACCCAGTACTTC. The rearrangement uses TRBV5-6 and TRBJ2-5, with D perhaps matching TRBD2 (6 bases). Germline values: CDR1 SGHDT, CDR2 YYEEEE. This CDR3 is built from 15 residues. V lost 0 bases to trimming and J lost 6 bases, with 15 bases between them.

The V gene is TRBV12-3 or TRBV12-4, the J gene TRBJ2-6, with D possibly TRBD1 on 6 matching bases. The CDR3 contains 14 residues. The V gene lost 8 bases and the J gene lost 2 bases, with 10 bases spanning the gap. The CDR3 DNA follows: TGTGCCAGCCGACCAGGGGCTGGGGCCAACGTCCTGACTTTC. Its protein is CASRPGAGANVLTF.

This clonotype was counted ten times or more. The rearrangement links TRBV10-3 to TRBJ2-7, with D perhaps TRBD2 (6 bases). This CDR3 contains 14 residues. CDR1 is ENHRY and CDR2 is SYGVKD in the germline V gene. The ends were cut back, 4 bases at V and 1 base at J, with 11 bases in the middle. In nucleotides, the CDR3 is TGTGCCATCAGTGGAGGGAGGCGGTCCTACGAGCAGTACTTC. It specifies CAISGGRRSYEQYF.

At least ten counts were recorded for this clonotype. This chain uses TRBV27 with TRBJ2-1; a weak D match, TRBD2 (5 bases). CDR3 length equals 12 residues. V was shortened by 1 base and J by 8 bases, with 6 bases between the two germline ends. CDR1 is MNHEY, CDR2 SMNVEV, per germline (reference sequence). CDR3 residues: CASSLLGDEQFF. CDR3 coding DNA: TGTGCCAGCAGTTTATTGGGAGATGAGCAGTTCTTC.

This clonotype was detected many times. The genes are TRBV10-3 and TRBJ2-5; possible D gene TRBD2, 5 bases. Per the germline V gene, CDR1 is ENHRY and CDR2 is SYGVKD. The CDR3 contains 13 residues. The V gene lost 5 bases and the J gene lost 5 bases, with 12 bases spanning the gap. CDR3 protein: CAISTDWEETQYF. In DNA, the CDR3 is TGTGCCATCAGTACGGACTGGGAGGAGACCCAGTACTTC.